The present entry profiles one T cell receptor (beta chain) with its context. No antigen is known for it. Qualities for individual bases were not recorded, and no much larger clone is one base off. The data stem from a study of OX40 agonist ivuxolimab in advanced cancers. Turning to the overall study: Ivuxolimab was a fully human IgG2 agonistic monoclonal antibody targeting the costimulatory receptor OX40 (CD134). Intravenous ivuxolimab was administered to patients every 2 weeks at six dose levels: 0.01, 0.1, 0.3, 1.5, 3 and 10 mg/kg. Of the approximately 53 patients in dose escalation, approximately 20 had hepatocellular carcinoma, around 15 had melanoma, 9 had renal cell carcinoma and 9 had head and neck cancer. In the dose-escalation cohort, 75% to 90% of patients were male, and the mean age was roughly 60 years with a range of about 23 to 79. Patients were allowed to have had prior anti-PD-1, anti-PD-L1 or anti-CTLA-4 therapy, and 40% of the dose-escalation patients had previously received checkpoint inhibitors. Partial responses were achieved by three dose-escalation patients, of whom one had hepatocellular carcinoma and two had cutaneous melanoma. The purpose of peripheral TCRbeta sequencing was to test whether ivuxolimab changed TCR sequence diversity and led to clonal T-cell expansion. The monotherapy dose-escalation portion (N ≈ 52 patients) of the phase I ivuxolimab trial is reported in the paper. Overall study outcomes, separate from this receptor: The antigen specificity of the clonally expanded peripheral T cells was not determined. Low levels of normalized T-cell clonal expansion were also shown by some nonresponding patients. After ivuxolimab, CD8+ T cells had more expanded clones than CD4+ T cells on average. In the 0.1-3.0 mg/kg groups, partial responders had among the lowest normalized peripheral clonal expansion, particularly in CD8+ T cells. At doses of 0.1 to 3.0 mg/kg, clonal expansion of both CD4+ and CD8+ T cells in blood was seen between baseline and week 6.

Genomic DNA was isolated from the sorted cells so that the TCRbeta CDR3 region could be sequenced. The immunoSEQ Assay was used for sequencing of TCRbeta CDR3 regions. This is the immuneACCESS table as TCRdb keeps it, with only in-frame sequences that have V and J called. A part of the clones is gone; compared with another copy, unresolved V genes explain less than half, and the rest is unexplained. The sample data list about 25,000 clones, and around 80% of these were observed just once. The ten largest make up less than 25% of the sample. The trial excluded patients who had a history of autoimmune disease or were on systemic immunosuppression. Peripheral blood for TCR sequencing was drawn from every dose cohort at baseline, at cycle 4 day 1 and at cycle 7 day 1. Samples were obtained from an open-label, multicenter, first-in-human phase I dose-escalation trial of ivuxolimab. Adults with locally advanced or metastatic melanoma, renal cell carcinoma, hepatocellular carcinoma or head and neck squamous cell carcinoma were enrolled in the trial. Before TCR sequencing, CD4+ T cells and CD8+ T cells were sorted from peripheral blood as separate populations.

The CDR1 and CDR2 encoded by the germline V gene are MNHNS and SASEGT. Measured from the cysteine to the phenylalanine, the CDR3 is 13 residues long. Here the CDR3 DNA is all that survives: 39 bases in frame from base 1. Unmatched junction bases come to 2, with V trimmed by 3 bases and J by 3 bases. This clonotype was sampled from an adult with an advanced solid tumor such as melanoma, head and neck, liver or kidney cancer. Sample: CD4+ or CD8+ T cells sorted from blood, taken in a trial of the OX40 agonist ivuxolimab. The chain employs TRBV6-1 and TRBJ2-7; TRBD2 lines up with 7 middle nucleotides. The CDR3 reads as follows: CASSEAGDYEQYF. The DNA reads TGTGCCAGCAGTGAGGCGGGGGACTACGAGCAGTACTTC.